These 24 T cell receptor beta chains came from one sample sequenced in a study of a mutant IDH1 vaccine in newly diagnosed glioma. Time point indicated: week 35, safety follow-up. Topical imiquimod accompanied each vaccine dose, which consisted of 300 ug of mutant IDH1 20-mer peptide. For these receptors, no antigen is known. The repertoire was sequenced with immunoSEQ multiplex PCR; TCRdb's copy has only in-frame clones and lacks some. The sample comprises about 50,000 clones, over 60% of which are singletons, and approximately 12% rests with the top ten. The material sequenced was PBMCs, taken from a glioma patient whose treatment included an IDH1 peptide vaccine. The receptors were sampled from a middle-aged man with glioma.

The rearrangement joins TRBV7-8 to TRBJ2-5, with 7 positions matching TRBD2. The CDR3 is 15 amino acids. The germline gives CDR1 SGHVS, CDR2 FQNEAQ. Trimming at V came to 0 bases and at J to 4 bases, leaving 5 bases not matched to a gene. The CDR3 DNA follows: TGTGCCAGCAGCTTAGCGGGAGGGCCGGGAGAGACCCAGTACTTC. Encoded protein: CASSLAGGPGETQYF.

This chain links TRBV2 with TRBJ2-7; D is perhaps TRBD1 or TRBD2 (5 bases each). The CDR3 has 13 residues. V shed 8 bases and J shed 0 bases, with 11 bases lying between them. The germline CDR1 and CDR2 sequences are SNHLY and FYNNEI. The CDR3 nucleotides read TGTGCCAGCTGGGGGACGGACTCCTACGAGCAGTACTTC. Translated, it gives CASWGTDSYEQYF.

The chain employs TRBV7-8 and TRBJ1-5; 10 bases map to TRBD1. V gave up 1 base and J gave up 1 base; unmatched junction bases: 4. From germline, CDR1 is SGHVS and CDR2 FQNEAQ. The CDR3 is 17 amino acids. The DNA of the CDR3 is TGTGCCAGCAGCTTAGGACAGGGGGCTAGGAGCAATCAGCCCCAGCATTTT. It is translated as CASSLGQGARSNQPQHF.

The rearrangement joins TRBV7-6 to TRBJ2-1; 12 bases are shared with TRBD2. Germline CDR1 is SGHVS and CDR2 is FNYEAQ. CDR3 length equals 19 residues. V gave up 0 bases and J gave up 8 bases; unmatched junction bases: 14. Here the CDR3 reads CASSLAPLSSGRARDEQFF. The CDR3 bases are TGTGCCAGCAGCTTAGCGCCCTTATCTAGCGGGAGGGCCAGGGATGAGCAGTTCTTC. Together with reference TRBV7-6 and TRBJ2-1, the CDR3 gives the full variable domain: GAGVSQSPRYKVTKRGQDVALRCDPISGHVSLYWYRQALGQGPEFLTYFNYEAQQDKSGLPNDRFSAERPEGSISTLTIQRTEQRDSAMYRCASSLAPLSSGRARDEQFFGPGTRLTVL.

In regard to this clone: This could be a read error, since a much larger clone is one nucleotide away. This CDR3 is CAGGNGSVNEQFF. The CDR3 DNA follows: TGTGCCGGAGGGAACGGGAGTGTCAATGAGCAGTTCTTC. This chain connects TRBV6-5 to TRBJ2-1; tentative D call: TRBD2 (6 bases). The V end lost 11 bases, the J end lost 6 bases, and 17 bases lay between the germline ends. The CDR3 extends over 13 amino acids. Germline assignment: CDR1 MNHEY and CDR2 SVGAGI.

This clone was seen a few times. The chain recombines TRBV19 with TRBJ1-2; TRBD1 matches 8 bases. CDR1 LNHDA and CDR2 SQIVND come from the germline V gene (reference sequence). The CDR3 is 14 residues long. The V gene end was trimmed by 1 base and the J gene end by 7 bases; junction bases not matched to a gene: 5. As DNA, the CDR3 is TGTGCCAGTAGTATAGGGACAGGGTTTTTTGGCTACACCTTC. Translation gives CASSIGTGFFGYTF. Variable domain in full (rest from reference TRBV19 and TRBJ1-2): DGGITQSPKYLFRKEGQNVTLSCEQNLNHDAMYWYRQDPGQGLRLIYYSQIVNDFQKGDIAEGYSVSREKKESFPLTVTSAQKNPTAFYLCASSIGTGFFGYTFGSGTRLTVV.

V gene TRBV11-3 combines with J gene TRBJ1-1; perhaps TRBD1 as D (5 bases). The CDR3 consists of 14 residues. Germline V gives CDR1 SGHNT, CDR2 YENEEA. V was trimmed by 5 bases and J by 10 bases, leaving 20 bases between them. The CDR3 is CASSPFLGGLVAFF. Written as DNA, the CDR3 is TGTGCCAGCAGCCCCTTTCTTGGGGGACTAGTAGCTTTCTTT.

The chain's CDR3 is CATSDALQETQYF. CDR3 DNA sequence: TGTGCCACCAGCGACGCCCTCCAAGAGACCCAGTACTTC. The chain links TRBV18 to TRBJ2-5, with unresolved D. Germline V gene data show CDR1 as KGHSH and CDR2 as LQKENI. Deletions cut 10 bases from V and 1 base from J, with 13 bases between. This CDR3 comprises 13 residues. The variable domain in full, with the rest retrieved from reference TRBV18 and TRBJ2-5, is NAGVMQNPRHLVRRRGQEARLRCSPMKGHSHVYWYRQLPEEGLKFMVYLQKENIIDESGMPKERFSAEFPKEGPSILRIQQVVRGDSAAYFCATSDALQETQYFGPGTRLLVL.

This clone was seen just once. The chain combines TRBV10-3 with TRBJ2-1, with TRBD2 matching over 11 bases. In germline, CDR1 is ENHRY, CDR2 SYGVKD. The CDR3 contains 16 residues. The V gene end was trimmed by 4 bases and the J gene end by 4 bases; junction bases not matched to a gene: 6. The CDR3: CAISGPGTSGYNEQFF. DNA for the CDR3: TGTGCCATCAGTGGCCCCGGGACTAGCGGATACAATGAGCAGTTCTTC.

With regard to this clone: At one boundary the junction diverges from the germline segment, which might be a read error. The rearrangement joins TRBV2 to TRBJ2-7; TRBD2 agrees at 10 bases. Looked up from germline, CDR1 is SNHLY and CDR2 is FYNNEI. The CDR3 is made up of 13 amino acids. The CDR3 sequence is CASTPGLANLAHF. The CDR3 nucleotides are TGTGCCAGCACCCCGGGACTAGCGAATCTTGCGCACTTC.

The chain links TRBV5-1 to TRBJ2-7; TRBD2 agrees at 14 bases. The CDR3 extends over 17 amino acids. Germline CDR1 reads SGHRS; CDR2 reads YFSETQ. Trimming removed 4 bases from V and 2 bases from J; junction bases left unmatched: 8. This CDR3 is CASSPRTSGRLPYEQYF. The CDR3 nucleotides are TGCGCCAGCAGCCCCCGGACTAGCGGGAGGCTCCCCTACGAGCAGTACTTC.

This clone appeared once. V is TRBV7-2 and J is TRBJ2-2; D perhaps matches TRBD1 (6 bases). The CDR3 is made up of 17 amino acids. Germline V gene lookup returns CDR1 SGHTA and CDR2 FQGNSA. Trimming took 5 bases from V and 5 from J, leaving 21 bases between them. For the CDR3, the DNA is TGTGCCAGCAGCCCCCACGGACAGCCGGCAAGGACCGGGGAGCTGTTTTTT. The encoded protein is CASSPHGQPARTGELFF.

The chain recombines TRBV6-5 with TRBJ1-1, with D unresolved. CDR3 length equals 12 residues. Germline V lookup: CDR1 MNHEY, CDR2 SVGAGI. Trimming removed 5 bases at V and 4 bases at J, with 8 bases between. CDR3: CASSEGITEAFF. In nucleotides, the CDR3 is TGTGCCAGCAGTGAAGGGATCACTGAAGCTTTCTTT.

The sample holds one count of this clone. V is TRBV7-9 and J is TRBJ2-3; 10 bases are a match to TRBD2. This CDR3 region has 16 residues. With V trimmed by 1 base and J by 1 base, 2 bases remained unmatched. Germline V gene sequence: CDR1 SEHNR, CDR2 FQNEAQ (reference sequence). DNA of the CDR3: TGTGCCAGCAGCTTAGTAACTAGCGGGGGCACAGATACGCAGTATTTT. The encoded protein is CASSLVTSGGTDTQYF.

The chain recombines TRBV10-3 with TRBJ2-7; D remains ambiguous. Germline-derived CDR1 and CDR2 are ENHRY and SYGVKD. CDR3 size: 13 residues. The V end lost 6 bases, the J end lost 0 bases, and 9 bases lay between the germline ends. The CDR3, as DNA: TGTGCCATCAGCCCCGACGGCTCCTACGAGCAGTACGTC. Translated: CAISPDGSYEQYV.

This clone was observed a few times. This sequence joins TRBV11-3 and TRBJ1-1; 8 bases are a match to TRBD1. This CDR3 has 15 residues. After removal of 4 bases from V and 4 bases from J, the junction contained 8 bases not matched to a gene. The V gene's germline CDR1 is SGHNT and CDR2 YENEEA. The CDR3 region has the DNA TGTGCCAGCAGCTCCTCGGACAGGGTGGGCACTGAAGCTTTCTTT. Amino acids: CASSSSDRVGTEAFF.

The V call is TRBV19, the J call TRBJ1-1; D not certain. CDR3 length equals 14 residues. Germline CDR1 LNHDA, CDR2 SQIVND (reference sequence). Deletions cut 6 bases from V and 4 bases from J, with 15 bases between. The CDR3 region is CASSDPFGLTEAFF. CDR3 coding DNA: TGTGCCAGTAGCGATCCCTTCGGCCTCACTGAAGCTTTCTTT.

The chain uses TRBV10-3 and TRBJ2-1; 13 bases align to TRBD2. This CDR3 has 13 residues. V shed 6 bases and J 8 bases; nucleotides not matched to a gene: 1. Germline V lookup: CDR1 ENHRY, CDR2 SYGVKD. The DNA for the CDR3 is TGTGCCATCAGCGGACTAGCGGGAGATGAGCAGTTCTTC. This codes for CAISGLAGDEQFF.

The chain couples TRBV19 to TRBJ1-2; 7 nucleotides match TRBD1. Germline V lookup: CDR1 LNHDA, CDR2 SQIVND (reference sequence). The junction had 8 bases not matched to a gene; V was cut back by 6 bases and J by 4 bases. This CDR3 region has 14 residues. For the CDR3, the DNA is TGTGCCAGTAGGCGACAGGGAGGGGGCTATGGCTACACCTTC. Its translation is CASRRQGGGYGYTF.

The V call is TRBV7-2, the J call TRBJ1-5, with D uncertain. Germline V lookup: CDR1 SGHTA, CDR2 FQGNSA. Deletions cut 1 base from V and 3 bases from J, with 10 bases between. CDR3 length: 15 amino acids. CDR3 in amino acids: CASSLGGKNNQPQHF. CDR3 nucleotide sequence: TGTGCCAGCAGCTTAGGCGGGAAGAACAATCAGCCCCAGCATTTT. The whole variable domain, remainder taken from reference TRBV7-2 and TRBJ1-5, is GAGVSQSPSNKVTEKGKDVELRCDPISGHTALYWYRQSLGQGLEFLIYFQGNSAPDKSGLPSDRFSAERTGGSVSTLTIQRTQQEDSAVYLCASSLGGKNNQPQHFGDGTRLSIL.

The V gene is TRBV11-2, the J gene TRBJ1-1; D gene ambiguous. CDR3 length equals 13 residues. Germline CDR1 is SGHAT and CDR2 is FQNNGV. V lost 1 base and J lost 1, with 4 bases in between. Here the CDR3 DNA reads TGTGCCAGCAGCTTAGTACGGAACACTGAAGCTTTCTTT. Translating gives CASSLVRNTEAFF.

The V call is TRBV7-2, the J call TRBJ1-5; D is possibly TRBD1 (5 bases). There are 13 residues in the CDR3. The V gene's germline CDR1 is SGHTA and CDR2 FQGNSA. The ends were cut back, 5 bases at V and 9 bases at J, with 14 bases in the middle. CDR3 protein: CASSPSPGGPQHF. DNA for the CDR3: TGTGCCAGCAGCCCCAGCCCCGGGGGGCCCCAGCATTTT.

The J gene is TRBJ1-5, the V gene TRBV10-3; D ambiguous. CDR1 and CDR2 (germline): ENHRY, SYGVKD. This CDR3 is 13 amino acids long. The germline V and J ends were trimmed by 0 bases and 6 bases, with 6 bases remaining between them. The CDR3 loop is CAISESESQPQHF. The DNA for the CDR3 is TGTGCCATCAGTGAGTCGGAAAGTCAGCCCCAGCATTTT.

The CDR3 coding sequence is TGTGCCAGCAGGCCGGGACAGGCCGGGACCCAGTACTTC. It encodes CASRPGQAGTQYF. The chain carries TRBV2 and TRBJ2-5; TRBD1 matches 8 bases. The CDR3 contains 13 residues. CDR1 is SNHLY, CDR2 FYNNEI, per germline. Germline trimming cut 6 bases from V and 7 bases from J; bases unmatched to any gene: 7.